A single sample gave rise to the 10 T cell receptor beta chains below, sequenced in a study of T cell repertoires in cytomegalovirus infection. TCRdb independently ran MiXCR on the reads; one entry per CDR3 protein. Of about 200,000 distinct CDR3 sequences in the sample, roughly 9.8% were seen once. The specimen was PBMCs. The receptors originated from a human donor in good health (CMV status not recorded). Some clones in this sample may be carry-over from other donors' samples.

There are a few counts of this clonotype. The chain couples TRBV7-9 to TRBJ2-1, with D possibly TRBD2 on 6 matching bases. The CDR3 loop spans 16 amino acids. V shed 5 bases and J shed 0 bases, with 14 bases lying between them. The germline V gene encodes CDR1 SEHNR and CDR2 FQNEAQ (reference sequence). The CDR3 sequence is CASSPKRVSSYNEQFF. The CDR3 region has the DNA TGTGCCAGCAGCCCTAAGCGGGTGAGCTCCTACAATGAGCAGTTCTTC.

The sample holds many counts of this clonotype. The chain carries TRBV7-6 and TRBJ1-5; D remains unclear. The CDR3 runs to 13 residues. V was trimmed by 5 bases and J by 6 bases, leaving 11 bases between them. Per the germline V gene, CDR1 is SGHVS and CDR2 is FNYEAQ. The CDR3 DNA follows: TGTGCCAGCAGCGCGAACAGTGTTCAGCCCCAGCATTTT. It is translated as CASSANSVQPQHF. The entire variable domain, with the rest obtained from reference TRBV7-6 and TRBJ1-5, is as follows: GAGVSQSPRYKVTKRGQDVALRCDPISGHVSLYWYRQALGQGPEFLTYFNYEAQQDKSGLPNDRFSAERPEGSISTLTIQRTEQRDSAMYRCASSANSVQPQHFGDGTRLSIL.

This clonotype appeared a few times. V gene TRBV6-1 combines with J gene TRBJ2-2; D perhaps matches TRBD2 (5 bases). The CDR3 runs to 15 residues. Germline assignment: CDR1 MNHNS and CDR2 SASEGT. V shed 3 bases and J shed 6 bases, with 14 bases lying between them. In DNA form, the CDR3 reads TGTGCCAGCAGTGATACCGGGGTCTGGTCCGGGGAGCTGTTTTTT. Its translation: CASSDTGVWSGELFF.

This clonotype occurred a few times. The V gene is TRBV12-3 or TRBV12-4, the J gene TRBJ2-1; the D gene is possibly TRBD2 (6 bases). V was clipped by 1 base and J by 1 base, with 11 bases between them. The CDR3 has 16 amino acids. CDR3 nucleotides: TGTGCCAGCAGTTTAGTGGAGGGGTCTTCCTACAATGAGCAGTTCTTC. This translates into CASSLVEGSSYNEQFF.

The sample holds many counts of this clonotype. The gene calls are TRBV7-2 and TRBJ1-2; D gene uncertain. CDR1 is SGHTA, CDR2 FQGNSA, per germline. There are 12 residues in the CDR3. V shed 6 bases and J shed 8 bases, with 13 bases lying between them. CDR3 in DNA: TGTGCCAGCAGTCCAGACGTGGGGGGCTACACCTTC. Encoded protein: CASSPDVGGYTF.

At least ten counts were recorded for this clonotype. V and J are TRBV11-2 and TRBJ2-5; 10 bases align to TRBD2. Germline lookup yields CDR1 SGHAT and CDR2 FQNNGV. Trimming cost V 5 bases and J 2 bases; bases outside gene matches: 8. The CDR3 contains 16 residues. The CDR3 spells CASSTSVAGGQETQYF. The CDR3 DNA follows: TGTGCCAGCAGCACCTCCGTAGCGGGGGGTCAAGAGACCCAGTACTTC.

This clonotype has just a few counts. This chain links TRBV2 with TRBJ2-5; D uncertain. Germline values: CDR1 SNHLY, CDR2 FYNNEI. CDR3 length: 11 amino acids. Between the trimmed V and J ends, which lost 3 bases and 5 bases, there was a span of 4 bases. The CDR3 DNA reads as TGTGCCAGCAGTGAGTTGGAGACCCAGTACTTC. Its protein is CASSELETQYF.

This clonotype showed up many times. The chain uses TRBV19 and TRBJ1-2; D gene unclear. The CDR3 sequence is 17 residues long. The V end was cut by 5 bases, the J end by 0 bases, with 19 bases between. The V gene's germline CDR1 is LNHDA and CDR2 SQIVND (reference sequence). The CDR3 DNA reads TGTGCCAGTAGTGAACCGGGTTCGGCGGGGACTAACTATGGCTACACCTTC. Its protein product is CASSEPGSAGTNYGYTF. The full variable domain, its missing parts supplied by reference TRBV19 and TRBJ1-2, is DGGITQSPKYLFRKEGQNVTLSCEQNLNHDAMYWYRQDPGQGLRLIYYSQIVNDFQKGDIAEGYSVSREKKESFPLTVTSAQKNPTAFYLCASSEPGSAGTNYGYTFGSGTRLTVV.

The chain employs TRBV20-1 and TRBJ1-1; weak D call: TRBD1 (6 bases). The germline V gene encodes CDR1 DFQATT and CDR2 SNEGSKA (reference sequence). The CDR3 totals 13 residues. Trimming pared 3 bases from V and 8 bases from J, leaving 16 bases between. CDR3 DNA sequence: TGCAGTGCTAGGGATCCTACAGGGACGGAAGCTTTCTTT. As protein: CSARDPTGTEAFF.

This clonotype was seen repeatedly, ten times or more. The gene calls are TRBV10-3 and TRBJ1-5, with 10 positions matching TRBD1. The CDR3 runs 13 residues. Germline assignment: CDR1 ENHRY and CDR2 SYGVKD. V lost 10 bases, J lost 7 bases, and 7 bases stayed unmatched. CDR3 sequence: CATTPGQGQPQHF. The CDR3 DNA reads TGTGCCACCACTCCGGGACAGGGGCAGCCCCAGCATTTT.